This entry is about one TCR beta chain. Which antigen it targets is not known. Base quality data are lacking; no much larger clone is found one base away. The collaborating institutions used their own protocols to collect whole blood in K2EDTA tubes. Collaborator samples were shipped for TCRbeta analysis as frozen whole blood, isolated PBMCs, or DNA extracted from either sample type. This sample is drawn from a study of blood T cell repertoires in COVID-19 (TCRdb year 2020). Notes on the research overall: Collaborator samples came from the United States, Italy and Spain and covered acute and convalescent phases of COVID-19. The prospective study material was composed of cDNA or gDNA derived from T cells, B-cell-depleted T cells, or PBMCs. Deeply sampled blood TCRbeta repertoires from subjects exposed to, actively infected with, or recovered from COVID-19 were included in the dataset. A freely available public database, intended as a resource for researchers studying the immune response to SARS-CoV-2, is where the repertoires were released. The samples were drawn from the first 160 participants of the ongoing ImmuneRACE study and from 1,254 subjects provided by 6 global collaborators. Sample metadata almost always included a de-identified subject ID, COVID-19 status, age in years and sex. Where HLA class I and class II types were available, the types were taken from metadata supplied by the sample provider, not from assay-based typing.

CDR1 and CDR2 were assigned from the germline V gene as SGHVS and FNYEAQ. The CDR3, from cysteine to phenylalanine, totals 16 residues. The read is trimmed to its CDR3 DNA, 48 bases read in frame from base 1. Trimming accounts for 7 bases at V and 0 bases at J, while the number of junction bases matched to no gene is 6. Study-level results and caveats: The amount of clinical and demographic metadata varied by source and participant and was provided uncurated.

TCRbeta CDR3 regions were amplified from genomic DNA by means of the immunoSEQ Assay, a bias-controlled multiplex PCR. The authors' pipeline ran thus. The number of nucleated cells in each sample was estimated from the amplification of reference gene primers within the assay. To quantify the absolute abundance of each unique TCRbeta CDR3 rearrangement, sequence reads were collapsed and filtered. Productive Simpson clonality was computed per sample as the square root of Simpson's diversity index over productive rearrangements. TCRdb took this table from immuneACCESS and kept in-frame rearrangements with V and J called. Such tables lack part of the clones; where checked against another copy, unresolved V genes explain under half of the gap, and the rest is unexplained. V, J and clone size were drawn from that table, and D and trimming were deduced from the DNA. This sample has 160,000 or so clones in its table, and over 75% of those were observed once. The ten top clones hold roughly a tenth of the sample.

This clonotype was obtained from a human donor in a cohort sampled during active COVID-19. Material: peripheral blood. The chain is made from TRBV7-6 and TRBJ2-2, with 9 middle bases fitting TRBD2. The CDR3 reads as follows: CASTHSSGANTGELFF. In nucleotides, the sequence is TGTGCCAGCACCCACTCTAGCGGGGCGAACACCGGGGAGCTGTTTTTT. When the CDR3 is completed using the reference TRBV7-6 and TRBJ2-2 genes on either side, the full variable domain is GAGVSQSPRYKVTKRGQDVALRCDPISGHVSLYWYRQALGQGPEFLTYFNYEAQQDKSGLPNDRFSAERPEGSISTLTIQRTEQRDSAMYRCASTHSSGANTGELFFGEGSRLTVL.